This T cell receptor beta chain was captured by sequencing in a study of shared clonotypes between healthy human individuals. Study results and caveats: Sequencing depth was a factor that was expected to affect clonotype sharing among donors. Estimated richness was generally greater in naive than memory subsets.

Among the donors, all were Caucasian adults who lived in Nashville, Tennessee. Here immunoSEQ multiplex PCR was the method, and the copy in TCRdb shows in-frame clones only, minus some. The sample gives 100,000 to 120,000 clones, roughly two thirds of which show up once; roughly a quarter is in the top ten. The CDR3 has 14 amino acids. Trimming took 3 bases from V and 4 from J; bases not matched to a gene: 3. Germline V gene data show CDR1 as MGHDK and CDR2 as SYGVNS. Concerning this clone: As yet, its antigen is unknown.

This TCR derives from a woman under 40 in good health. The sequenced sample consisted of memory CD8+ T cells sorted from blood. The subset here: CD45RO+ cells pooled with CCR7-negative TemRA cells. The chain joins TRBV25-1 to TRBJ2-1, with TRBD2 matching over 7 bases. This CDR3 is CASSEGDYYNEQFF. CDR3 nucleotide sequence: TGTGCCAGCAGTGAGGGGGACTATTACAATGAGCAGTTCTTC.